Shown below are 18 T cell receptor beta chains from a single sample sequenced in a study of T-cell reconstitution after alpha-beta-depleted transplantation in children. Unique molecular identifiers were incorporated during preparation of the TCRbeta library. From the PCR reads, TCRdb called clonotypes with MiXCR, one entry per CDR3 protein. The sample lists approximately 350,000 distinct CDR3 sequences, 9% to 12% occurring once. The material sequenced was PBMCs from the stem cell graft donor, taken from the stem cell graft. All receptors come from a human donor who donated a stem cell graft to a child with acute lymphoblastic leukemia.

Many counts were recorded for this clonotype. The gene calls are TRBV11-2 and TRBJ2-7, with D uncertain. This CDR3 contains 15 residues. The V gene's germline CDR1 is SGHAT and CDR2 FQNNGV. V was pared by 2 bases and J by 1 base, with 12 bases between. This CDR3 reads CASSLTGPLSYEQYF. In nucleotides, the CDR3 is TGTGCCAGCAGCTTAACGGGCCCCCTGTCCTACGAGCAGTACTTC.

In its sample, this clonotype was seen a few times. J is TRBJ1-1 and V is TRBV18; D possibly corresponds to TRBD1 (5 bases). The CDR3 totals 14 residues. Germline lookup yields CDR1 KGHSH and CDR2 LQKENI. V was shortened by 4 bases and J by 2 bases, with 11 bases between the two germline ends. CDR3 region: CASSLGARNTEAFF. The DNA of the CDR3 is TGTGCCAGCTCACTTGGGGCTCGAAACACTGAAGCTTTCTTT.

The table lists this clonotype with a few counts. V and J are TRBV20-1 and TRBJ2-1; 8 nucleotides match TRBD2. CDR3 length: 13 amino acids. The J segment lost 5 bases and the V segment lost 6 bases, leaving 6 bases of the junction unmatched. Germline-derived CDR1 and CDR2 are DFQATT and SNEGSKA (reference sequence). CDR3 nucleotides: TGCAGTGCCAAAACTAGCGGACACAATGAGCAGTTCTTC. This translates into CSAKTSGHNEQFF.

The rearrangement links TRBV28 to TRBJ1-6, with D maybe TRBD1 (5 bases). The germline V and J ends were trimmed by 6 bases and 7 bases, with 10 bases remaining between them. This CDR3 contains 13 residues. From germline, CDR1 is MDHEN and CDR2 SYDVKM. CDR3 nucleotides: TGTGCCAGCAGGGGAGGGGCCAATTCACCCCTCCACTTT. Its protein product is CASRGGANSPLHF. Full variable domain (remainder filled in from reference TRBV28 and TRBJ1-6): DVKVTQSSRYLVKRTGEKVFLECVQDMDHENMFWYRQDPGLGLRLIYFSYDVKMKEKGDIPEGYSVSREKKERFSLILESASTNQTSMYLCASRGGANSPLHFGNGTRLTVT.

This clonotype has ten or more counts. The chain combines TRBV7-2 with TRBJ2-1; 10 positions match TRBD2. Germline trimming cut 4 bases from V and 6 bases from J; bases unmatched to any gene: 3. This CDR3 comprises 14 residues. Germline loops: CDR1 SGHTA, CDR2 FQGNSA. The CDR3, as DNA: TGTGCCAGCAGCTCACTAGCGGGACGCAATGAGCAGTTCTTC. Amino acid sequence: CASSSLAGRNEQFF.

There are a few counts of this clonotype. V and J are TRBV20-1 and TRBJ2-2; 7 bases are shared with TRBD1. The germline V gene encodes CDR1 DFQATT and CDR2 SNEGSKA (reference sequence). V dropped 3 bases and J dropped 3; count of bases not matched to a gene: 10. This CDR3 has 16 amino acids. Here the CDR3 reads CSASPGWDSYTGELFF. The DNA of the CDR3 is TGCAGTGCTAGCCCCGGCTGGGACAGCTACACCGGGGAGCTGTTTTTT.

This clonotype was observed a single time. V usage is TRBV11-2 and J usage is TRBJ1-1; 7 bases match TRBD1. Per germline, CDR1 SGHAT and CDR2 FQNNGV. V dropped 3 bases and J dropped 4; count of bases not matched to a gene: 5. CDR3 length equals 14 residues. The CDR3 spells CASSFKQGPTEAFF. The CDR3 DNA follows: TGTGCCAGCAGCTTCAAACAGGGGCCCACTGAAGCTTTCTTT.

The V and J genes are TRBV5-1 and TRBJ1-6, with TRBD1 identical over 9 bases. Germline trimming cut 4 bases from V and 7 bases from J; bases unmatched to any gene: 3. CDR1 is SGHRS and CDR2 is YFSETQ in the germline V gene. The CDR3 covers 14 residues. The CDR3 is CASSNGTGNSPLHF. The CDR3 nucleotides read TGCGCCAGCAGCAACGGGACAGGGAATTCACCCCTCCACTTT.

This clonotype was picked up many times. The chain couples TRBV12-3 or TRBV12-4 to TRBJ1-1; D is unresolved. Trimming took 3 bases from V and 7 from J, leaving 12 bases between them. CDR3 length: 13 amino acids. CDR3 residues: CASSFGRIFEAFF. The DNA of the CDR3 is TGTGCCAGCAGTTTTGGTCGTATCTTTGAAGCTTTCTTT.

This chain uses TRBV4-3 with TRBJ2-5; D is unresolved. CDR1 LGHNA and CDR2 YSLEER come from the germline V gene. Trimming removed 1 base from V and 7 bases from J, with 10 bases in between. This CDR3 is 13 amino acids long. The CDR3 region is CASSQVLGRTQYF. CDR3 nucleotide sequence: TGCGCCAGCAGCCAAGTTCTGGGTCGGACCCAGTACTTC.

This rearrangement joins TRBV29-1 to TRBJ2-1; TRBD2 aligns across 7 bases. V dropped 5 bases and J dropped 5; count of bases not matched to a gene: 15. The CDR3 runs 16 residues. CDR1 and CDR2 (germline): SQVTM, ANQGSEA. CDR3 sequence (DNA): TGCAGCGTTATGTCTAGCGGAGGGAAAAGGGACAATGAGCAGTTCTTC. Its protein is CSVMSSGGKRDNEQFF.

The chain recombines TRBV7-9 with TRBJ2-1, with 11 positions matching TRBD2. Germline CDR1 SEHNR, CDR2 FQNEAQ (reference sequence). Trimming cost V 1 base and J 4 bases; bases outside gene matches: 6. This CDR3 region has 17 residues. CDR3 DNA sequence: TGTGCCAGCAGCTTAGGTACTAGCGGGAGCCCATACAATGAGCAGTTCTTC. It translates to CASSLGTSGSPYNEQFF.

This clonotype was observed a handful of times. The rearrangement uses TRBV20-1 and TRBJ2-5, with D unclear. The CDR3 sequence is 12 residues long. In germline, CDR1 is DFQATT, CDR2 SNEGSKA (reference sequence). V was shortened by 3 bases and J by 2 bases, with 7 bases between the two germline ends. This CDR3 is CSASELQETQYF. The DNA of the CDR3 is TGCAGTGCTAGTGAGTTACAAGAGACCCAGTACTTC.

This clonotype was counted a few times. The gene calls are TRBV9 and TRBJ2-7; unclear D gene. This CDR3 contains 15 residues. V was clipped by 1 base and J by 0 bases, with 11 bases between them. Germline V gene data show CDR1 as SGDLS and CDR2 as YYNGEE. The CDR3 sequence is CASSVSGLSSYEQYF. CDR3 nucleotide sequence: TGTGCCAGCAGCGTATCGGGTTTGAGCTCCTACGAGCAGTACTTC.

This clonotype was counted a few times. The chain carries TRBV5-1 and TRBJ2-3, with 7 nucleotides matching TRBD2. Germline V gene data show CDR1 as SGHRS and CDR2 as YFSETQ. With 0 bases clipped from V and 2 bases from J, the junction kept 15 bases outside the gene matches. The length of the CDR3 is 19 residues. The CDR3 is CASSLALWGSGKYTDTQYF. In DNA, the CDR3 is TGCGCCAGCAGCTTGGCCTTATGGGGAAGCGGGAAATACACAGATACGCAGTATTTT.

This chain links TRBV7-6 with TRBJ2-1, with D possibly matching TRBD2 (6 bases). Germline CDR1 SGHVS, CDR2 FNYEAQ. CDR3 length: 16 amino acids. The V end was cut by 5 bases, the J end by 9 bases, with 23 bases between. DNA for the CDR3: TGTGCCAGCAGCCCCCAAACCCCGCGGGGACCTGGTGAGCAGTTCTTC. It is translated as CASSPQTPRGPGEQFF.

The chain links TRBV2 to TRBJ2-7, with TRBD2 identical over 8 bases. The V and J ends lost 8 bases and 0 bases, in that order; junction bases with no gene match: 18. Germline values: CDR1 SNHLY, CDR2 FYNNEI. The CDR3 is 18 amino acids. The CDR3 sequence is CASCLGEFLAGTSYEQYF. CDR3 coding DNA: TGTGCCAGCTGTTTAGGCGAGTTCCTAGCGGGCACCTCCTACGAGCAGTACTTC.

The table lists this clonotype with a few counts. V gene TRBV7-3 combines with J gene TRBJ2-1; D possibly corresponds to TRBD2 (5 bases). Trimming stripped 8 bases from V and 3 bases from J, with 14 bases between. The CDR3 contains 14 residues. Per germline, CDR1 SGHTA and CDR2 FQGTGA. CDR3 in amino acids: CASSPVGNYNEQFF. CDR3 nucleotides: TGTGCCAGCTCCCCTGTCGGGAACTACAATGAGCAGTTCTTC.